Shown below are 24 T cell receptor beta chains from a single sample sequenced in a study of Ad26.COV2.S vaccination and SARS-CoV-2 variants. Treatment here: some 20 received Ad26.COV2.S at low or high dose, single or two shots; about 5 received placebo; per-sample allocation not given. The samples were gathered on day 63 after the first injection of vaccine or placebo. Data came from immunoSEQ multiplex PCR; TCRdb stores just in-frame clones and leaves some out. The profile shows just under 250,000 clones, more than 75% of them singletons. This material consisted of peripheral blood, taken in a trial of Ad26.COV2.S vaccine versus placebo. All receptors derive from a person aged 18-65 years who received the Ad26.COV2.S COVID-19 vaccine or a placebo.

The J gene is TRBJ1-5, the V gene TRBV18; 7 bases fit TRBD1. This CDR3 contains 14 residues. Germline V gene lookup returns CDR1 KGHSH and CDR2 LQKENI. V gave up 2 bases and J gave up 3 bases; unmatched junction bases: 1. DNA of the CDR3: TGTGCCAGCTCACCAGGGACAGACAATCAGCCCCAGCATTTT. Its translation: CASSPGTDNQPQHF. The entire variable domain, with the rest obtained from reference TRBV18 and TRBJ1-5, is as follows: NAGVMQNPRHLVRRRGQEARLRCSPMKGHSHVYWYRQLPEEGLKFMVYLQKENIIDESGMPKERFSAEFPKEGPSILRIQQVVRGDSAAYFCASSPGTDNQPQHFGDGTRLSIL.

The chain employs TRBV11-2 and TRBJ2-3; 10 nucleotides match TRBD2. This CDR3 has 14 residues. V was clipped by 5 bases and J by 4 bases; unmatched bases: 3. CDR1 is SGHAT, CDR2 FQNNGV, per germline. The CDR3 reads CASSQTSGSDTQYF. DNA for the CDR3: TGTGCCAGCAGCCAGACTAGCGGGTCAGATACGCAGTATTTT.

The CDR3 sequence: CASSFQHLLDRGYEQFF. CDR3 nucleotides: TGTGCCAGCAGTTTCCAGCACCTCCTGGACAGGGGTTATGAGCAGTTCTTC. This chain connects TRBV27 to TRBJ2-1, with 9 positions matching TRBD1. Trimming removed 3 bases from V and 8 bases from J; junction bases left unmatched: 14. The CDR3 is made up of 17 amino acids. Germline V lookup: CDR1 MNHEY, CDR2 SMNVEV (reference sequence).

This clone was observed a few times. The chain joins TRBV9 to TRBJ2-7; unclear D gene. V lost 0 bases, J lost 0 bases, and 10 bases lay in between. CDR3 length equals 15 residues. Germline V gene data show CDR1 as SGDLS and CDR2 as YYNGEE. The CDR3 sequence is CASSVDQASSYEQYF. The CDR3 nucleotides read TGTGCCAGCAGCGTAGACCAGGCCAGCTCCTACGAGCAGTACTTC.

The chain has TRBV15 and TRBJ1-2, with 7 bases aligning to TRBD1. Germline V gives CDR1 LNHNV, CDR2 YYDKDF (reference sequence). There are 18 residues in the CDR3. The V gene end was trimmed by 3 bases and the J gene end by 3 bases; junction bases not matched to a gene: 16. The CDR3 spells CATSSPLTRTGSDYGYTF. The CDR3 nucleotides are TGTGCCACCAGCAGCCCACTTACCCGGACAGGATCGGACTATGGCTACACCTTC.

The chain links TRBV5-1 to TRBJ2-7; 7 nucleotides match TRBD2. V lost 7 bases to trimming and J lost 3 bases; unmatched junction nucleotides: 16. This CDR3 contains 16 residues. CDR1 is SGHRS and CDR2 is YFSETQ in the germline V gene. The CDR3 spells CASSWATASGYYEQYF. The CDR3 nucleotides read TGCGCCAGCTCCTGGGCGACGGCTAGCGGTTACTACGAGCAGTACTTC. The whole variable domain, filled in from reference TRBV5-1 and TRBJ2-7, reads KAGVTQTPRYLIKTRGQQVTLSCSPISGHRSVSWYQQTPGQGLQFLFEYFSETQRNKGNFPGRFSGRQFSNSRSEMNVSTLELGDSALYLCASSWATASGYYEQYFGPGTRLTVT.

The gene calls are TRBV7-2 and TRBJ2-2; 16 bases are a match to TRBD2. Germline assignment: CDR1 SGHTA and CDR2 FQGNSA. With 5 bases clipped from V and 5 bases from J, the junction kept 5 bases outside the gene matches. The CDR3 covers 17 residues. DNA of the CDR3: TGTGCCAGCAGCCCGGGACTAGCGGGGGGGCCGACCGGGGAGCTGTTTTTT. This translates into CASSPGLAGGPTGELFF.

The chain combines TRBV24-1 with TRBJ2-5; tentatively, D is TRBD1 or TRBD2 (5 bases each). V lost 2 bases to trimming and J lost 7 bases, with 16 bases between them. CDR1 and CDR2 from the germline V gene are KGHDR and SFDVKD. The CDR3 extends over 15 amino acids. For the CDR3, the DNA is TGTGCCACCAGTGATTCCGGGACGGCCCAAAGGACCCAGTACTTC. It yields the protein CATSDSGTAQRTQYF.

The chain links TRBV28 to TRBJ2-1, with D possibly being TRBD2 (6 bases). The ends were cut back, 7 bases at V and 2 bases at J, with 12 bases in the middle. Germline lookup yields CDR1 MDHEN and CDR2 SYDVKM. The CDR3 is 14 residues long. CDR3 loop: CASKLGGTYNEQFF. DNA of the CDR3: TGTGCCAGCAAACTCGGCGGGACCTACAATGAGCAGTTCTTC.

The rearrangement joins TRBV6-5 to TRBJ2-3, with no clear D. The V gene lost 7 bases and the J gene lost 0 bases, with 14 bases spanning the gap. This CDR3 is built from 15 residues. Germline values: CDR1 MNHEY, CDR2 SVGAGI. CDR3 loop: CASIPDGTSTDTQYF. The CDR3 DNA sequence: TGTGCCAGCATTCCGGACGGCACTAGCACAGATACGCAGTATTTT.

The rearrangement joins TRBV7-2 to TRBJ2-6; maybe TRBD1 (6 bases). Per the germline V gene, CDR1 is SGHTA and CDR2 is FQGNSA. The CDR3 has 17 residues. V was clipped by 2 bases and J by 0 bases, with 11 bases between them. The CDR3 region is CASSLTGTRSGANVLTF. The CDR3 DNA reads as TGTGCCAGCAGCTTAACGGGGACACGCTCTGGGGCCAACGTCCTGACTTTC.

This chain joins TRBV7-9 and TRBJ1-1; the D gene is possibly TRBD1 (5 bases). Trimming pared 5 bases from V and 6 bases from J, leaving 13 bases between. Germline CDR1 and CDR2: SEHNR and FQNEAQ (reference sequence). CDR3 length: 13 residues. This chain's CDR3 is CASSPARGAEAFF. DNA of the CDR3: TGTGCCAGCAGCCCTGCGCGGGGGGCTGAAGCTTTCTTT. Supplemented by reference TRBV7-9 and TRBJ1-1, the full variable domain reads DTGVSQNPRHKITKRGQNVTFRCDPISEHNRLYWYRQTLGQGPEFLTYFQNEAQLEKSRLLSDRFSAERPKGSFSTLEIQRTEQGDSAMYLCASSPARGAEAFFGQGTRLTVV.

This clone was seen many times. The V call is TRBV5-4, the J call TRBJ2-1; 7 nucleotides line up with TRBD1. The CDR3 consists of 14 residues. Germline trimming cut 3 bases from V and 4 bases from J; bases unmatched to any gene: 4. Per germline, CDR1 SGHNT and CDR2 YYREEE (reference sequence). Here the CDR3 reads CASSSVRGYNEQFF. The DNA of the CDR3 is TGTGCCAGCAGCTCGGTCAGGGGGTACAATGAGCAGTTCTTC.

This clone was recorded a few times. V gene TRBV27 combines with J gene TRBJ2-1; D might be TRBD1 (6 bases). CDR3 length: 15 residues. Germline V gene sequence: CDR1 MNHEY, CDR2 SMNVEV (reference sequence). Trimming shortened V by 7 bases and J by 2 bases, and 15 bases separated the two germline ends. The CDR3 protein is CASISDSRTYNEQFF. In DNA form, the CDR3 reads TGTGCCAGCATCTCGGACAGCCGGACCTACAATGAGCAGTTCTTC.

This clone was found once. This sequence joins TRBV7-2 and TRBJ2-7; D is uncertain. CDR3 length equals 14 residues. CDR1 is SGHTA, CDR2 FQGNSA, per germline. Trimming took off 1 base at V and 0 bases at J, with 7 bases between the two ends. The CDR3 loop is CASSLDAASYEQYF. The CDR3 DNA sequence: TGTGCCAGCAGCTTAGACGCGGCCTCCTACGAGCAGTACTTC.

The chain has TRBV5-1 and TRBJ2-3; D possibly matches TRBD1 or TRBD2 (5 bases each). With 0 bases removed from V and 2 bases from J, the gap between germline ends came to 7 bases. The CDR3 is made up of 14 amino acids. Germline-derived CDR1 and CDR2 are SGHRS and YFSETQ. Here the CDR3 reads CASSLVGTTDTQYF. As DNA, the CDR3 is TGCGCCAGCAGCTTGGTCGGGACCACAGATACGCAGTATTTT.

Of note for this clone: Other nucleotide sequences from this sample produce the same CDR3. The V and J genes are TRBV11-2 and TRBJ2-7, with D unresolved. The germline V and J ends were trimmed by 3 bases and 2 bases, with 2 bases remaining between them. Germline loops: CDR1 SGHAT, CDR2 FQNNGV. This CDR3 contains 11 residues. The DNA of the CDR3 is TGTGCCAGCAGCTTGGCCTACGAGCAGTACTTC. This gives the protein CASSLAYEQYF.

V and J are TRBV19 and TRBJ1-5; D uncertain. With 4 bases removed from V and 0 bases from J, the gap between germline ends came to 10 bases. Germline assignment: CDR1 LNHDA and CDR2 SQIVND (reference sequence). The CDR3 is 15 amino acids. The CDR3 spells CASSTVVYSNQPQHF. The DNA of the CDR3 is TGTGCCAGTAGTACAGTTGTTTATAGCAATCAGCCCCAGCATTTT.

The chain is built from TRBV3-1 (or the pseudogene TRBV3-2) and TRBJ2-3; weak D call: TRBD2 (7 bases). V lost 0 bases to trimming and J lost 4 bases, with 20 bases between them. This CDR3 spans 18 amino acids. Germline V gene data show CDR1 as LGHDT and CDR2 as YNNKEL (reference sequence). CDR3 sequence reads: CASSQDSSRQGRADTQYF. As DNA, the CDR3 is TGTGCCAGCAGCCAAGATTCTAGTAGGCAGGGGAGGGCAGATACGCAGTATTTT.

This clone has just one count. The chain employs TRBV19 and TRBJ1-1; possibly TRBD1 for D (6 bases). The germline CDR1 and CDR2 sequences are LNHDA and SQIVND (reference sequence). This CDR3 region has 15 residues. Deletions cut 3 bases from V and 0 bases from J, with 11 bases between. The CDR3, as DNA: TGTGCCAGTAGTATTGACAGGCTGATGAACACTGAAGCTTTCTTT. Translation gives CASSIDRLMNTEAFF.

The gene calls are TRBV3-1 (or the pseudogene TRBV3-2) and TRBJ2-7; D may be TRBD2 (6 bases). The CDR3 extends over 15 amino acids. Germline CDR1 is LGHDT and CDR2 is YNNKEL (reference sequence). The V and J ends lost 3 bases and 3 bases respectively, with 15 bases between them. CDR3 sequence (DNA): TGTGCCAGCAGCCATCCTCGACTAGGTTTCTACGAGCAGTACTTC. It translates to CASSHPRLGFYEQYF.

V and J are TRBV27 and TRBJ1-1, with 8 nucleotides matching TRBD1. The CDR3 loop spans 15 amino acids. Losses at the gene ends were 2 bases for V and 5 bases for J; bases not matched to a gene: 7. Germline loops: CDR1 MNHEY, CDR2 SMNVEV (reference sequence). The CDR3 DNA is TGTGCCAGCAGTTTAATCGGGCAGGGGGCGACTGAAGCTTTCTTT. Amino acid sequence: CASSLIGQGATEAFF.

The gene calls are TRBV27 and TRBJ2-1, with 10 bases identical to TRBD2. Trimming at V came to 3 bases and at J to 9 bases, leaving 8 bases not matched to a gene. This CDR3 has 15 amino acids. Looked up from germline, CDR1 is MNHEY and CDR2 is SMNVEV (reference sequence). This CDR3 reads CASSFRAGGPGEQFF. The CDR3 bases are TGTGCCAGCAGTTTTAGAGCGGGAGGGCCTGGTGAGCAGTTCTTC.

This clone came up once. The genes are TRBV10-3 and TRBJ2-3; either TRBD1 or TRBD2 may fit D (6 bases each). The CDR3 runs to 15 residues. V lost 0 bases, J lost 2 bases, and 9 bases lay in between. The germline CDR1 and CDR2 sequences are ENHRY and SYGVKD. In DNA, the CDR3 is TGTGCCATCAGTGAGTCAGGGGGGAACACAGATACGCAGTATTTT. Translation: CAISESGGNTDTQYF.